The T cell receptor (beta chain) described here comes from a study of cytomegalovirus exposure and HLA in healthy donors. General study results and limits: TRBV6-2, TRBV6-3 and other indistinguishable V segments were excluded. For TCR beta chains, V- and J-gene trimming was later linked to a missense DCLRE1C variant. For most TCR sequences rarity was the rule, although some public TCRs occurred in many donors.

The PCR made use of 60 Vbeta and 13 Jbeta primers. Produced via immunoSEQ multiplex PCR; TCRdb's table is partial and in-frame only. Seen here are approximately 54,000 clones, 82% observed once, and the top ten hold approximately 3%. The CDR3 sequence is 14 residues long. The J segment lost 0 bases and the V segment lost 6 bases, leaving 5 bases of the junction unmatched. Germline V gene data show CDR1 as KGHSH and CDR2 as LQKENI. Turning to this clone: Its target is unknown.

This chain uses TRBV18 with TRBJ2-7; 7 nucleotides agree with TRBD2. The clonotype originates from a woman younger than 30 in good health and CMV-seronegative. The sample consisted of PBMCs. CDR3 in amino acids: CASSPSGSSYEQYF. CDR3 sequence (DNA): TGTGCCAGCTCCCCTAGCGGTAGCTCCTACGAGCAGTACTTC.